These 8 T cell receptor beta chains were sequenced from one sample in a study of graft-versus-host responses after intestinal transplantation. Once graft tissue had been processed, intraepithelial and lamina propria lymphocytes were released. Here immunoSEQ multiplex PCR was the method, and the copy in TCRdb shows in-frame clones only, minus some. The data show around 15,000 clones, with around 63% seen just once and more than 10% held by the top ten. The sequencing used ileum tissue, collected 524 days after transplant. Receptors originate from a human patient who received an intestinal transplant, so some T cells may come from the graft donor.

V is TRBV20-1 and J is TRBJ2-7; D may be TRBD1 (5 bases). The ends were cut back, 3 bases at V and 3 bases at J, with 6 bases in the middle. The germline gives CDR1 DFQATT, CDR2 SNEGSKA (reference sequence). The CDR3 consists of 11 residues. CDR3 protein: CSARDNYEQYF. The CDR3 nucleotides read TGCAGTGCTAGGGACAACTACGAGCAGTACTTC.

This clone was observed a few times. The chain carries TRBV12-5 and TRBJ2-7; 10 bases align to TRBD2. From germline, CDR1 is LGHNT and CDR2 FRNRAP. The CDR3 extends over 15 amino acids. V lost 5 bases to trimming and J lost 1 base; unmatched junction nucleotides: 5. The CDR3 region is CASGPERGGSYEQYF. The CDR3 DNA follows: TGTGCTAGTGGTCCCGAGCGGGGGGGATCCTACGAGCAGTACTTC.

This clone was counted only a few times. CDR3 residues: CASQDPGGGRTYEQYF. DNA for the CDR3: TGTGCCAGCCAAGACCCTGGGGGGGGGCGGACCTACGAGCAGTACTTC. The chain recombines TRBV7-8 with TRBJ2-7; D perhaps matches TRBD2 (7 bases). Deletions cut 8 bases from V and 2 bases from J, with 22 bases between. CDR1 and CDR2 (germline): SGHVS, FQNEAQ. The CDR3 runs 16 residues.

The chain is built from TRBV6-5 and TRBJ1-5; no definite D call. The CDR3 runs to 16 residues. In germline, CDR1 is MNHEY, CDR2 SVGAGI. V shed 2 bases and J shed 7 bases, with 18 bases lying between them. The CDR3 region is CASSYLPAQRGQPQHF. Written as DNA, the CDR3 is TGTGCCAGCAGTTACCTCCCGGCTCAGCGGGGACAGCCCCAGCATTTT.

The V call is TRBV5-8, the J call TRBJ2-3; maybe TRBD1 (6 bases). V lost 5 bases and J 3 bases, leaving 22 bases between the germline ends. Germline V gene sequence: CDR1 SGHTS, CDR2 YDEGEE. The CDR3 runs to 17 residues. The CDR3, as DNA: TGTGCCAGCAGTCACCTCGGCACAGGGCGATGGACAGATACGCAGTATTTT. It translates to CASSHLGTGRWTDTQYF.

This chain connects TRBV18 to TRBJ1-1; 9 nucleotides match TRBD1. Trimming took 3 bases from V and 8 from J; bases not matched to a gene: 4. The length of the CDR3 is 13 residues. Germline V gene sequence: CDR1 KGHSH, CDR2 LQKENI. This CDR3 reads CASSPNRGPEAFF. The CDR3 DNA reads TGTGCCAGCTCACCCAACAGGGGGCCAGAAGCTTTCTTT.

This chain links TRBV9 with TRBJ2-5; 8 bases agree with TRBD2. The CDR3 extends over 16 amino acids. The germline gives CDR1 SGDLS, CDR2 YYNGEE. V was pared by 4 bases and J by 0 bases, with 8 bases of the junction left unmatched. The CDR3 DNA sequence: TGTGCCAGCAGCTCGTCACTAGCGGAGTACCAAGAGACCCAGTACTTC. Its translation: CASSSSLAEYQETQYF.

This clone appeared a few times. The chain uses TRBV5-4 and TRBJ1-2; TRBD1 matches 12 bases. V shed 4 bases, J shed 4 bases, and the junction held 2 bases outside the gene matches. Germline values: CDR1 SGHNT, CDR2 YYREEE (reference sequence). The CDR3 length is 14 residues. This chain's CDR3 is CASSPGQGAYGYTF. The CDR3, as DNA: TGTGCCAGCAGCCCGGGACAGGGGGCCTATGGCTACACCTTC. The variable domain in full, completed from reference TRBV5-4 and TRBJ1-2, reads ETGVTQSPTHLIKTRGQQVTLRCSSQSGHNTVSWYQQALGQGPQFIFQYYREEENGRGNFPPRFSGLQFPNYSSELNVNALELDDSALYLCASSPGQGAYGYTFGSGTRLTVV.